The count of the clone carrying this T cell receptor beta chain is one. These data come from a study of OX40 agonist ivuxolimab in advanced cancers. Whole-study context: Ivuxolimab, an antibody acting as an agonist of OX40 (CD134), was used to treat patients. Age averaged 60 years (range about 23 to 80), and 80% to 90% were male. Partial responses, seen in three patients, involved one hepatocellular carcinoma and two cutaneous melanomas.

V gave up 4 bases and J gave up 2 bases; unmatched junction bases: 8. The germline CDR1 and CDR2 sequences are SGHNT and YYREEE (reference sequence). The CDR3 totals 15 residues. Assay used: immunoSEQ multiplex PCR; TCRdb lists only in-frame clones, some missing. Of roughly 86,000 clones listed, roughly 92% are singletons. This receptor was obtained from an adult with an advanced solid tumor such as melanoma, head and neck, liver or kidney cancer. The chain joins TRBV5-4 to TRBJ1-2, with 7 bases identical to TRBD1. The material sequenced was CD4+ or CD8+ T cells sorted from blood, taken in a trial of the OX40 agonist ivuxolimab. CDR3 sequence reads: CASSPPGQINYGYTF. CDR3 sequence (DNA): TGTGCCAGCAGCCCACCGGGACAGATCAACTATGGCTACACCTTC. The full variable domain, its missing parts supplied by reference TRBV5-4 and TRBJ1-2, is ETGVTQSPTHLIKTRGQQVTLRCSSQSGHNTVSWYQQALGQGPQFIFQYYREEENGRGNFPPRFSGLQFPNYSSELNVNALELDDSALYLCASSPPGQINYGYTFGSGTRLTVV.